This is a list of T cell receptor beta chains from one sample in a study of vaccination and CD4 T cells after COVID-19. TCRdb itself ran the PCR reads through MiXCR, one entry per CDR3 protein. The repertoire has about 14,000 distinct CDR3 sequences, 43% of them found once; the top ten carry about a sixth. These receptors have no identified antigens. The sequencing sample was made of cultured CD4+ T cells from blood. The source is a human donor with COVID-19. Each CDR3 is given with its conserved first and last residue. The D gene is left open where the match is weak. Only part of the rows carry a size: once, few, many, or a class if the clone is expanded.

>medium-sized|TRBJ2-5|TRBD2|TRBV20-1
TGCAGTGCTAGACGGGGACTAGCGGGGAATCAAGAGACCCAGTACTTC
CSARRGLAGNQETQYF
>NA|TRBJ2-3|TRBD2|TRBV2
TGTGCCAGAGGGGAAAGCGGGGGGAAGGATACGCAGTATTTT
CARGESGGKDTQYF
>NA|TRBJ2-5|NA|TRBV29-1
TGCAGCGTTGAAGTACCTCAGGGGCTATTAGGGACCCAGTACTTC
CSVEVPQGLLGTQYF
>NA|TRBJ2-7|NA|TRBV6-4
TGTGCCAGCAGTGACTCAGTGGCCGGGATAGGGGACGACGAGCAGTACTTC
CASSDSVAGIGDDEQYF
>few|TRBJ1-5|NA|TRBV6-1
TGTGCCAGCCTGCACGATAGCAATCAGCCCCAGCATTTT
CASLHDSNQPQHF
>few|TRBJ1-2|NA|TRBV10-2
TGCGCCAGCAGTGAGGATAACTATGGCTACACCTTC
CASSEDNYGYTF
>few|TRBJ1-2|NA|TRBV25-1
TGTGCCAGCAGTATCCCCGGGACCCCTGTGGGTGGCTACACCTTC
CASSIPGTPVGGYTF
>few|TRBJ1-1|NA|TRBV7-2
TGTGCCAGCAGCTTAAAGGCGGCGAACACTGAAGCTTTCTTT
CASSLKAANTEAFF
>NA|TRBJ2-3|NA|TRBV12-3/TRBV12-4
TGTGCCAGCAGTTTACGTGGGCGCCCCAGCACAGATACGCAGTATTTT
CASSLRGRPSTDTQYF
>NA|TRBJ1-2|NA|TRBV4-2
TGTGCCAGCAGCCAAGATTCTTATGGCTACACCTTC
CASSQDSYGYTF
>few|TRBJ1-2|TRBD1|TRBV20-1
TGCAGTGCTCCGTTCCTCAGGGGGCCCTATGGCTACACCTTC
CSAPFLRGPYGYTF
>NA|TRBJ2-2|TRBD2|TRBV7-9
TGTGCCAGCAGCCCGACCGGGACTAGCGGGGGGCAAAGGAACACCGGGGAGCTGTTTTTT
CASSPTGTSGGQRNTGELFF
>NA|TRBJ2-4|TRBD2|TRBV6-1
TGTGCCATCCTAGCGGGGGGAGCCAAAAACATTCAGTACTTC
CAILAGGAKNIQYF
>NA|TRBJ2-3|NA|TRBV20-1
TGCAGTGCCGACAGCCAGAGTACAGATACGCGGTATTTT
CSADSQSTDTRYF
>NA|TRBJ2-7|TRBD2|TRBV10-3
TGTGCCTCAGCCGGGACTAGCGGGTCGTACGAGCAGTACTTC
CASAGTSGSYEQYF
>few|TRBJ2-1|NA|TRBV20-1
TGCAGTGGGACCTATTGGGGGACGGGTAGGGATGAGCAGTTCTTC
CSGTYWGTGRDEQFF
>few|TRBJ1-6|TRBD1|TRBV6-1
TGTGCCAGCAGAGGGACCGGGACAGGGGAATCACCCCTCCACTTT
CASRGTGTGESPLHF
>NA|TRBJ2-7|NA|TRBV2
TGTGCCAGCAGTTTGTTGGGAGCGGAGCAGTACTTC
CASSLLGAEQYF
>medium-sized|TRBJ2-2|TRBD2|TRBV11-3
TGTGCCAGCAGCTTCACTAGCGGGGGGTTCCGAACAGCCGGGGAGCTGTTTTTT
CASSFTSGGFRTAGELFF
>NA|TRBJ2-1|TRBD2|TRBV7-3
TGTGCCAGCAGCGGGGGCGTCGCGGGGGGGCGAGGGCAGTTCTTC
CASSGGVAGGRGQFF
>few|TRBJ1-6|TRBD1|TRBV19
TGTGCCAGTAATCCCCGGACAGGGGGCGTTTCACCCCTCCACTTT
CASNPRTGGVSPLHF
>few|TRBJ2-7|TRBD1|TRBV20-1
TGCAGTGCTAGACCCGGGACAGGGAAGAGCTACGAGCAGTACTTC
CSARPGTGKSYEQYF
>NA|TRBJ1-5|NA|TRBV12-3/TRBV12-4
TGTGCCAGCAGTTTAGGGATTGGACTCAATCAGCCCCAGCATTTT
CASSLGIGLNQPQHF
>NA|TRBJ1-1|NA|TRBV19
TGTGCCAGTAGTATGCAGGGGACGAACACTGAAGCTTTCTTT
CASSMQGTNTEAFF
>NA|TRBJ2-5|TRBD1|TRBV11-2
TGTGCCAGCAGCTCAAGACAGGGGTACCGAGAGACCCAGTACTTC
CASSSRQGYRETQYF
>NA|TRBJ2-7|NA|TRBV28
TGTGCCAGCAGTATCAGCTACGAGCAGTACTTC
CASSISYEQYF
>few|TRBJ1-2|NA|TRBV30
TGTGCCTGGACATCGGACAGCTACAAGAGTTGCACCTTC
CAWTSDSYKSCTF
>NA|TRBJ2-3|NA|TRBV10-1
TGCGCCAGCAGTGAAGCGGCAGAGGGGCGGAATACGCAGTATTTT
CASSEAAEGRNTQYF
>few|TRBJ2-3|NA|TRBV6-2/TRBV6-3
TGTGCCAGCAACGTCCCTGGGTGGACAGATACGCAGTATTTT
CASNVPGWTDTQYF
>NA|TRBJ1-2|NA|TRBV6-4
TGTGCCAGCAGTGACGTATGGACCCAGAGTGGCTACACCTTC
CASSDVWTQSGYTF
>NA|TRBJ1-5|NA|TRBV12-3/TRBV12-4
TGTGCCAGCAGTTTTGACAGAGAGCAGCCCCAGCATTTT
CASSFDREQPQHF
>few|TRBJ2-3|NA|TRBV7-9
TGTGCCAGCAGCCCTGGGACTCAAGGGGCAGATACGCAGTATTTT
CASSPGTQGADTQYF
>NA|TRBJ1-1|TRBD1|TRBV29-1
TGCAGCGTTGGACAGGGAAGGGGTGAAGCTTTCTTT
CSVGQGRGEAFF